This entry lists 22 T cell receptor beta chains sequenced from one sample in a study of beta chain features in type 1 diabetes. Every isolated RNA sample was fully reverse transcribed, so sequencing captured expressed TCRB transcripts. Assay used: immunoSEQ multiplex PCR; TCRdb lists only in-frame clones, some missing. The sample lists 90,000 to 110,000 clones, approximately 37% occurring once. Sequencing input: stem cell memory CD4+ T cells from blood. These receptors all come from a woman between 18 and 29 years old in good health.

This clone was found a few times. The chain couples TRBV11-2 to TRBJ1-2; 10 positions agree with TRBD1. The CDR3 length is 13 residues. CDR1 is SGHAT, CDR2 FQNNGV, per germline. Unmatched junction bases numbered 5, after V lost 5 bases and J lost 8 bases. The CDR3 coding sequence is TGTGCCAGCAGCGCACGGACAGGGGGAGGCTACACCTTC. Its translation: CASSARTGGGYTF.

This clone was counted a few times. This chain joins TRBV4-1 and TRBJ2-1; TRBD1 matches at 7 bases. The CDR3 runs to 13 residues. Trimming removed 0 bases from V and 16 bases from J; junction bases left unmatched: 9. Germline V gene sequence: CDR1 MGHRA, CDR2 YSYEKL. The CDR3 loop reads CASSQDFRDSPFF. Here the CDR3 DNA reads TGCGCCAGCAGCCAAGATTTCCGGGACAGTCCCTTCTTC.

CDR3 nucleotide sequence: TGCAGCGCCACACGTTGGGGGGGAGGACAGGGTAAAGCCGAGCAGTACTTC. Translating gives CSATRWGGGQGKAEQYF. The chain combines TRBV29-1 with TRBJ2-7; tentative D call: TRBD1 (8 bases). The ends were cut back, 7 bases at V and 6 bases at J, with 31 bases in the middle. This CDR3 is built from 17 residues. Germline V gene lookup returns CDR1 SQVTM and CDR2 ANQGSEA.

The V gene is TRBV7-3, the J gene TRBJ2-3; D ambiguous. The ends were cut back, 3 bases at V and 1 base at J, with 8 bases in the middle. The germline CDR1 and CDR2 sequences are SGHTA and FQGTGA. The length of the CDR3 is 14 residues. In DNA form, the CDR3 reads TGTGCCAGCAGCTTGTACAGCCGCACAGATACGCAGTATTTT. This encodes CASSLYSRTDTQYF. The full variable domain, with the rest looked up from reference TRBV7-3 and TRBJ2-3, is GAGVSQTPSNKVTEKGKYVELRCDPISGHTALYWYRQSLGQGPEFLIYFQGTGAADDSGLPNDRFFAVRPEGSVSTLKIQRTERGDSAVYLCASSLYSRTDTQYFGPGTRLTVL.

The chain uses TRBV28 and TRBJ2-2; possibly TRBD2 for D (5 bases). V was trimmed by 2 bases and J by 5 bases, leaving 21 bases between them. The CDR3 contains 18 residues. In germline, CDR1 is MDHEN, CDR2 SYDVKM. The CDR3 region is CASSLVERSSAYTGELFF. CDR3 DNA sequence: TGTGCCAGCAGTTTAGTTGAGCGGAGCAGTGCGTATACCGGGGAGCTGTTTTTT. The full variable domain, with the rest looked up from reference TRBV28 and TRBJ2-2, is DVKVTQSSRYLVKRTGEKVFLECVQDMDHENMFWYRQDPGLGLRLIYFSYDVKMKEKGDIPEGYSVSREKKERFSLILESASTNQTSMYLCASSLVERSSAYTGELFFGEGSRLTVL.

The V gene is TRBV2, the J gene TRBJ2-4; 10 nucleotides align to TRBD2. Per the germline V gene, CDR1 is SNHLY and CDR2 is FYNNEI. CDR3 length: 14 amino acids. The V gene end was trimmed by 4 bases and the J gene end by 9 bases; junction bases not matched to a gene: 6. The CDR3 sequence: CASSGTAGGSIQYF. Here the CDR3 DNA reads TGTGCCAGCAGTGGCACAGCGGGAGGGTCCATTCAGTACTTC.

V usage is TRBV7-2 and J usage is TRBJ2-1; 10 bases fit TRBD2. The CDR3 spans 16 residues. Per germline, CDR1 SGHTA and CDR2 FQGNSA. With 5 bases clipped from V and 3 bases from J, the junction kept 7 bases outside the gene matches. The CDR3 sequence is CASSLLAGAFYNEQFF. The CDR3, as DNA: TGTGCCAGCAGCCTCCTAGCGGGAGCGTTCTACAATGAGCAGTTCTTC.

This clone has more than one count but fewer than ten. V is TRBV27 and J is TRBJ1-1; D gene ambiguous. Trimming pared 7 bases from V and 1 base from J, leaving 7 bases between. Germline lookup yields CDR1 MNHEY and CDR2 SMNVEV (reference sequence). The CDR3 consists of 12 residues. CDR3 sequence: CASISKNTEAFF. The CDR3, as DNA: TGTGCCAGCATTAGCAAGAACACTGAAGCTTTCTTT.

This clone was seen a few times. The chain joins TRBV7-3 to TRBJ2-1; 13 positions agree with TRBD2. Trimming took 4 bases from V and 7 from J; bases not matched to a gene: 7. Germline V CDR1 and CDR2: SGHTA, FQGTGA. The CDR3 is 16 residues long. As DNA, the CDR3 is TGTGCCAGCAGCTCACGGACTAGCGGGAGACGGAATGAGCAGTTCTTC. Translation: CASSSRTSGRRNEQFF.

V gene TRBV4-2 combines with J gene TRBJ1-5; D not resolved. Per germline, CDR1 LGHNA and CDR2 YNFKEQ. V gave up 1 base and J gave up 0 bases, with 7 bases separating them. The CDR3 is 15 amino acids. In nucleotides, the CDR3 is TGTGCCAGCAGCCAAGTAGATAATAGCAATCAGCCCCAGCATTTT. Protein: CASSQVDNSNQPQHF.

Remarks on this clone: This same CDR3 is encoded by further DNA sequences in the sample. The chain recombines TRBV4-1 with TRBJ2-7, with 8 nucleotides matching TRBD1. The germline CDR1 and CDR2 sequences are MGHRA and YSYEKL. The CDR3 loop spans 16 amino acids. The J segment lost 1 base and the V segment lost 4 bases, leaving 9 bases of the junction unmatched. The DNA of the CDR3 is TGCGCCAGCAGCCGGGGACAGGACAGGCCGTCCTACGAGCAGTACTTC. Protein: CASSRGQDRPSYEQYF.

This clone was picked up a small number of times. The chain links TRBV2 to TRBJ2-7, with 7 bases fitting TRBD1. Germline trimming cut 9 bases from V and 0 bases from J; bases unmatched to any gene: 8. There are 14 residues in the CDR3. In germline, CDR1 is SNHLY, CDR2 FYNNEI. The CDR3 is CASGGQAISYEQYF. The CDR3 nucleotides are TGTGCCAGTGGAGGACAGGCGATCTCCTACGAGCAGTACTTC.

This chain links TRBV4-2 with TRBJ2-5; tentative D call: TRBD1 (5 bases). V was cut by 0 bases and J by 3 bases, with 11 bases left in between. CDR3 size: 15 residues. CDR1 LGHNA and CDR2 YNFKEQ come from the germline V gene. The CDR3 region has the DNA TGTGCCAGCAGCCAAGATAGGGGCGGAAAAGAGACCCAGTACTTC. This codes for CASSQDRGGKETQYF.

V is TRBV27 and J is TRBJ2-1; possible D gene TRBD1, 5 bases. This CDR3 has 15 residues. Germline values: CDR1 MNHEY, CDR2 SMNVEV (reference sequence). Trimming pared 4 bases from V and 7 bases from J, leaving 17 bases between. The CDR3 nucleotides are TGTGCCAGCAGTTGGCTAAATTTCAGGGCAAATGAGCAGTTCTTC. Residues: CASSWLNFRANEQFF.

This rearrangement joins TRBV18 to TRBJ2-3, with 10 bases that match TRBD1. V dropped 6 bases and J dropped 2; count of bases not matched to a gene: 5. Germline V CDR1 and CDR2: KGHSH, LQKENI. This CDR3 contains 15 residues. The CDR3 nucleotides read TGTGCCAGCTCGACAGGGGGCGAGCCCACAGATACGCAGTATTTT. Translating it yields CASSTGGEPTDTQYF.

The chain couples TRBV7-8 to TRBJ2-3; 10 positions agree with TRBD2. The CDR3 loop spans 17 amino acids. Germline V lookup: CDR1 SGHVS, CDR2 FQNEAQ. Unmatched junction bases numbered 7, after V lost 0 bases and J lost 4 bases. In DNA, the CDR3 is TGTGCCAGCAGCTTAGCAGGCCTAGCGGGAGCCGCAGATACGCAGTATTTT. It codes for CASSLAGLAGAADTQYF.

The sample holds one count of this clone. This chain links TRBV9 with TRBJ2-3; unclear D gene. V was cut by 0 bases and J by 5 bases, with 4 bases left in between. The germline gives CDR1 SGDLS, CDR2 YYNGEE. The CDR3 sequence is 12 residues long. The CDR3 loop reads CASSVAGDTQYF. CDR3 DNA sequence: TGTGCCAGCAGCGTAGCGGGAGATACGCAGTATTTT.

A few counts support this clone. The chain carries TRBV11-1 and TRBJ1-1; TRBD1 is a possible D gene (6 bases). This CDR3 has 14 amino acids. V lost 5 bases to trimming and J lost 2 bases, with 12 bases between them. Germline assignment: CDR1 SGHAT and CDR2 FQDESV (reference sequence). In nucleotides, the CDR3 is TGTGCCAGCAGCCGATGGACAGACAACACTGAAGCTTTCTTT. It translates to CASSRWTDNTEAFF.

The CDR3 is CAILAPSSYEQYF. The CDR3 DNA follows: TGTGCCATCTTGGCACCCAGCTCCTACGAGCAGTACTTC. This chain connects TRBV10-3 to TRBJ2-7; no firm D call. Trimming removed 8 bases from V and 0 bases from J, with 11 bases in between. Germline values: CDR1 ENHRY, CDR2 SYGVKD. The CDR3 runs 13 residues.

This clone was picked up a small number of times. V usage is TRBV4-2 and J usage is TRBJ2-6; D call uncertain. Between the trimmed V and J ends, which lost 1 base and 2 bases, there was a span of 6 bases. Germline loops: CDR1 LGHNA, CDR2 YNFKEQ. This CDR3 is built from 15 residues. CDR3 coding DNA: TGTGCCAGCAGCCAAGCTGCGACTGGGGCCAACGTCCTGACTTTC. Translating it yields CASSQAATGANVLTF.

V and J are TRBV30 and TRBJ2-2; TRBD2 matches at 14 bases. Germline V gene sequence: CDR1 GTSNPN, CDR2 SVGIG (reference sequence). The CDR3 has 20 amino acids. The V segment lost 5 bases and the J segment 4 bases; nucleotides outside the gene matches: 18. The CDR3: CAWELTRLAGGPGLTGELFF. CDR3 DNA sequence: TGTGCCTGGGAACTCACCCGACTAGCGGGAGGGCCAGGTCTCACCGGGGAGCTGTTTTTT.

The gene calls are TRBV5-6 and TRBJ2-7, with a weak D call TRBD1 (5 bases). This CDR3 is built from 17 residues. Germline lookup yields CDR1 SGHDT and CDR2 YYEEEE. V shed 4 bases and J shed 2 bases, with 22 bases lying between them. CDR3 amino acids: CASSPVGVGRAPYEQYF. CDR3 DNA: TGTGCCAGCAGCCCGGTGGGCGTGGGCAGGGCCCCCTACGAGCAGTACTTC. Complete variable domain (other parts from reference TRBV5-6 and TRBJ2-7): DAGVTQSPTHLIKTRGQQVTLRCSPKSGHDTVSWYQQALGQGPQFIFQYYEEEERQRGNFPDRFSGHQFPNYSSELNVNALLLGDSALYLCASSPVGVGRAPYEQYFGPGTRLTVT.